This TCR beta chain was captured by sequencing in a study of CD8+ T cells in alopecia areata. The CDR3 consists of 11 residues. The germline gives CDR1 SGHTA, CDR2 FQGNSA. V was pared by 6 bases and J by 4 bases, with 7 bases between. Study observations and caveats: Both scalp clonality and the expanded CD8+ clones among the top 100 showed a significant decrease with tofacitinib.

Treatment described: oral pan-JAK inhibitor, 5-10 mg twice daily. This clone was detected a few times. The antigen is undetermined. It was cDNA, reverse transcribed from extracted RNA, that served as the sequencing template. TCRdb keeps only in-frame clones here, not all; method: immunoSEQ multiplex PCR. The sample yields roughly 280,000 clones, 45% to 70% seen once. The TCR comes from a human donor with alopecia areata. The material was CD4+ T cells sorted from blood, obtained at week 52, from a patient treated with tofacitinib. The genes are TRBV7-2 and TRBJ2-7; D uncertain. In DNA, the CDR3 is TGTGCCAGCAGTATCGGTTACGAGCAGTACTTC. Protein product: CASSIGYEQYF.